The subject of this entry is one TCR beta chain. V was pared by 0 bases and J by 12 bases, with 18 bases between. The CDR3 runs to 14 residues. CDR1 LGHNA and CDR2 YSLEER come from the germline V gene. The data belong to a study of blood T cells in healthy people across ages. Sample-barcoded 5' priming and a J-beta primer mix drove a second PCR of 7 to 11 cycles. MiXCR, applied by TCRdb to the 5' RACE reads, yields one record per CDR3 protein. Of roughly 1.5 million distinct CDR3 sequences in the sample, approximately 43% were seen once. This sequence originates from a young woman in good health. V and J are TRBV4-3 and TRBJ2-7; D unclear. Sequencing was performed on blood. The CDR3 region is CASSQDLGRPFRYF. The CDR3 coding sequence is TGCGCCAGCAGCCAAGACCTAGGACGGCCCTTTCGGTACTTC.